This is a list of T cell receptor delta chains from one sample in a study of Vδ1+ human thymocytes. TCRdb made new clone calls on the multiplex PCR reads using CATT. The data contain around 60,000 delta-chain clones, about 15% of them singletons. The sequenced material came from Vdelta1+ gamma-delta thymocytes from the thymus. All receptors come from a girl less than two years old who had congenital heart surgery. Each CDR3 is given with its conserved first and last residue. Each record gives: V gene, D gene, J gene, clone size, CDR3 DNA, CDR3 protein. A D gene is named only where the DNA matches it firmly. The size field is filled for only some rows; it gives once, few, many or a size class.

V: TRDV1; D: -; J: TRDJ1; size: few; DNA: TGTGCTCTTGGTGGGGGTGGGCCCCACACCGATAAACTCATCTTT; CDR3: CALGGGGPHTDKLIF
V: TRDV1; D: TRDD3; J: TRDJ1; size: -; DNA: TGTGCTCTTGGGGAACTATCCCTTCCTACGAGGAGGTTTGGGGGATACGATTACACCGATAAACTCATCTTT; CDR3: CALGELSLPTRRFGGYDYTDKLIF
V: TRDV1; D: -; J: TRDJ1; size: -; DNA: TGTGCTCTTGGGGAACCCCCGTCCTACCATTATGGGAGATACGAATTCGGTAAACTCATCTTT; CDR3: CALGEPPSYHYGRYEFGKLIF
V: TRDV1; D: TRDD3; J: TRDJ1; size: few; DNA: TGTGCTCTTGGGGAAAGGTGTACTGGGGGATGGTACACCGATAAACTCATCTTT; CDR3: CALGERCTGGWYTDKLIF
V: TRAV29/DV5; D: -; J: TRDJ1; size: few; DNA: TGTGCAGCAAGCGTTCTCGATCCCCCTATAACCGATCGATGGATCACCGATAAACTCATCTTT; CDR3: CAASVLDPPITDRWITDKLIF
V: TRDV1; D: TRDD3; J: TRDJ1; size: -; DNA: TGTGCTCTTGGGGAACAACCTACGAAATGGGGGATACGCACGGGGGCCGATAAACTCATCTTT; CDR3: CALGEQPTKWGIRTGADKLIF
V: TRDV1; D: TRDD3; J: TRDJ1; size: -; DNA: TGTGCTCTCGGGGAAGCGGAATTTTCATCGAGGTACTGGGGGATACAGGTCGATAAACTCATCTTT; CDR3: CALGEAEFSSRYWGIQVDKLIF
V: TRDV1; D: -; J: TRDJ1; size: -; DNA: TGTGCTCTTGGGGAACAAGGGTCTTCCTACACCGAACTGGGGATTAAACTCATCTTT; CDR3: CALGEQGSSYTELGIKLIF
V: TRDV1; D: -; J: TRDJ1; size: few; DNA: TGTGCTCTTGGGGAAGGCCTAGGCCGATCACCTGACACCGATAAACTCATCTTT; CDR3: CALGEGLGRSPDTDKLIF
V: TRDV1; D: TRDD3; J: TRDJ1; size: -; DNA: TGTGCTCTTGGGCGACGGGGGCCCTTACTGGGGGATCTCAGCGATAAACTCATCTTT; CDR3: CALGRRGPLLGDLSDKLIF
V: TRDV1; D: -; J: TRDJ1; size: few; DNA: TGTGCTCCTGGGGACCTCCCGGCCTTCCCCCTTACTTACACCGATAAACTCATCTTT; CDR3: CAPGDLPAFPLTYTDKLIF
V: TRDV1; D: -; J: TRDJ1; size: -; DNA: TGTGCTCTTGGGGGCCGCGGTAGTAGCCTACGGCGGGGGGGACTACCCTTTAACACCGATAAACTCATCTTT; CDR3: CALGGRGSSLRRGGLPFNTDKLIF
V: TRDV1; D: TRDD3; J: TRDJ1; size: -; DNA: TGTGCTCTTGGGGAACCCTTCCGGAGACGGAATTACTGGGGGATACCATTATCCGAGTACACCGATAAACTCATCTTT; CDR3: CALGEPFRRRNYWGIPLSEYTDKLIF
V: TRDV1; D: -; J: TRDJ1; size: -; DNA: TGTGCTCTTGGGGATAGAAGGCCCCACCCGTACACCGATAAACTCATCTTT; CDR3: CALGDRRPHPYTDKLIF
V: TRDV1; D: TRDD3; J: TRDJ1; size: -; DNA: TGTGCTCTTGGGGAATTGCCCGCCGGGTGTGATCTTGGGGGATACGAGACCGATAAACTCATCTTT; CDR3: CALGELPAGCDLGGYETDKLIF
V: TRDV1; D: TRDD3; J: TRDJ1; size: -; DNA: TGTGCTCTTGGGGAACCCTGGGGGATAAGGGACACCGATAAACTCATCTTT; CDR3: CALGEPWGIRDTDKLIF
V: TRDV1; D: TRDD3; J: TRDJ1; size: few; DNA: TGTGCTCTTGGGGAAAACCCCCGAAACTGGGGGACTACCAAGTACACCGATAAACTCATCTTT; CDR3: CALGENPRNWGTTKYTDKLIF
V: TRDV1; D: TRDD3; J: TRDJ1; size: few; DNA: TGTGCTCTTGGGGAACTTCATCTCCCTCGTACTGGGGGAGCAGACACCGATAAACTCATCTTT; CDR3: CALGELHLPRTGGADTDKLIF
V: TRDV1; D: TRDD3; J: TRDJ1; size: -; DNA: TGTGCTCTTGGGGAACTGAAGTTCCTAGGTCCACTGGGGGATACTGGTCGCGGTAAACTCATCTTT; CDR3: CALGELKFLGPLGDTGRGKLIF
V: TRDV1; D: TRDD3; J: TRDJ1; size: -; DNA: TGTGCTCTTGGGGCCTCTCCTTCATGCCAGTACTGGGGGATACGGCCTACTCTACTCTACACCGATAAACTCATCTTT; CDR3: CALGASPSCQYWGIRPTLLYTDKLIF
V: TRDV1; D: -; J: TRDJ1; size: -; DNA: TGTGCTCTTGGGGAACTACGGCCCCGAAGGGGACCGTATTACACCGATAAACTCATCTTT; CDR3: CALGELRPRRGPYYTDKLIF
V: TRDV1; D: TRDD2; J: TRDJ1; size: -; DNA: TGTGCTCTTGGGGGGGCGGCCTTCCTACGCTCTTGGAAAAGAGACACCGATAAACTCATCTTT; CDR3: CALGGAAFLRSWKRDTDKLIF
V: TRDV1; D: TRDD3; J: TRDJ1; size: -; DNA: TGTGCTCTTGGGGAACTTCGGAGGCTCAGTACTGGGGGATACACCGATAAACTCATCTTT; CDR3: CALGELRRLSTGGYTDKLIF
V: TRDV1; D: -; J: TRDJ1; size: -; DNA: TGTGCTCTTGGCATTTTCCCTTCCCAACTTGAAATATACGGCACCGATAAACTCATCTTT; CDR3: CALGIFPSQLEIYGTDKLIF
V: TRDV2; D: TRDD3; J: TRDJ1; size: few; DNA: TGTGCCTGTCTCGCATGTACTGGGGACCCAATGAGGTACGCCGATAAACTCATCTTT; CDR3: CACLACTGDPMRYADKLIF
V: TRDV1; D: -; J: TRDJ1; size: few; DNA: TGTGCTCTTGGGGAACGGAGACTTCCACCCCCGTACACCGATAAACTCATCTTT; CDR3: CALGERRLPPPYTDKLIF
V: TRDV1; D: TRDD3; J: TRDJ1; size: -; DNA: TGTGCTCTTGGGGAGTCTGGGGGATATTCGGATAAACTCATCTTT; CDR3: CALGESGGYSDKLIF
V: TRDV1; D: TRDD3; J: TRDJ1; size: few; DNA: TGTGCTCTCCATTTTCCTCCACACTGGGGGACCCGGCTAGAGTACACCGATAAACTCATCTTT; CDR3: CALHFPPHWGTRLEYTDKLIF
V: TRDV1; D: TRDD2; J: TRDJ1; size: -; DNA: TGTGCTCTTGGGGATCCTTCCTACAGCCGGGATAACCGGGCTAAACTCATCTTT; CDR3: CALGDPSYSRDNRAKLIF
V: TRDV1; D: TRDD3; J: TRDJ1; size: -; DNA: TGTGCTCTTGGGGCATCAAACCTCCGGGCTGGGGGATATCTCAAACTCATCTTT; CDR3: CALGASNLRAGGYLKLIF
V: TRDV1; D: TRDD3; J: TRDJ1; size: few; DNA: TGTGCTCTTGGGGCCAGCCTTCCTACGTACTGGGGGATAGGAAAACCCGATAAACTCATCTTT; CDR3: CALGASLPTYWGIGKPDKLIF
V: TRDV1; D: -; J: TRDJ1; size: -; DNA: TGTGCTCTTGGGTCCCGGGCGGATTTCGAGAGCCAACCTCGGGGGGAGTACACCGATAAACTCATCTTT; CDR3: CALGSRADFESQPRGEYTDKLIF
V: TRDV1; D: TRDD3; J: TRDJ1; size: -; DNA: TGTGCTCTTGGGGACCCAACACGTACTGGGGGATACGGGCCGAACACCGATAAACTCATCTTT; CDR3: CALGDPTRTGGYGPNTDKLIF
V: TRDV1; D: TRDD2; J: TRDJ1; size: -; DNA: TGTGCTCTTGGGGAACTTCCTTCCTACATGACTGGGGATCCGTACACCGATAAACTCATCTTT; CDR3: CALGELPSYMTGDPYTDKLIF
V: TRDV1; D: TRDD3; J: TRDJ1; size: -; DNA: TGTGCTCTTGGGGAAAGGAACTGGGGGACCTGGATCGATAAACTCATCTTT; CDR3: CALGERNWGTWIDKLIF
V: TRDV1; D: -; J: TRDJ1; size: few; DNA: TGTGCTCTTGGGGACCTTACTCGGCCCGATAAGGCCCACGGGCAACTCATCTTT; CDR3: CALGDLTRPDKAHGQLIF
V: TRDV1; D: TRDD3; J: TRDJ1; size: few; DNA: TGTGCTCTTGGGGAAGCCGAGAGGGGGATACCCAGCGGGGGACTCATCTTT; CDR3: CALGEAERGIPSGGLIF